Shown below are 6 T cell receptor beta chains from a single sample sequenced in a study of human T cells and chemical hapten exposure. Single cDNA molecules in the library carried unique molecular identifiers attached during preparation. A single record per CDR3 protein comes from TCRdb applying MiXCR to the reads. The sample holds about 120,000 distinct CDR3 sequences, 8.5% seen once. It was from unfractionated whole blood that total RNA was extracted. Sample: whole blood. Every receptor here comes from a human donor in good health. Some clones in this sample may be carry-over from other donors' samples.

This clonotype was seen only a few times. The chain has TRBV6-1 and TRBJ2-4, with 7 bases that match TRBD1. V lost 4 bases to trimming and J lost 0 bases; unmatched junction nucleotides: 6. Germline V CDR1 and CDR2: MNHNS, SASEGT. The CDR3 loop spans 16 amino acids. CDR3 bases: TGTGCCAGCAGTGTTCAGGGGGATTTAGCCAAAAACATTCAGTACTTC. It specifies CASSVQGDLAKNIQYF.

At least ten counts were recorded for this clonotype. The chain employs TRBV29-1 and TRBJ1-3; 9 bases match TRBD1. The V gene end was trimmed by 6 bases and the J gene end by 4 bases; junction bases not matched to a gene: 10. The CDR3 loop spans 15 amino acids. The germline gives CDR1 SQVTM, CDR2 ANQGSEA. For the CDR3, the DNA is TGCAGCGTCCACCGGGACAGGGATAGAGGAAACACCATATATTTT. Its protein product is CSVHRDRDRGNTIYF.

This chain connects TRBV12-3 or TRBV12-4 to TRBJ2-1; 14 positions agree with TRBD2. The CDR3 sequence is 16 residues long. After removal of 8 bases from V and 3 bases from J, the junction contained 6 bases not matched to a gene. The chain's CDR3 is CASLRLAGGSYNEQFF. CDR3 coding DNA: TGTGCCAGCCTCCGACTAGCGGGGGGGAGCTACAATGAGCAGTTCTTC.

Only a few counts were recorded for this clonotype. This chain links TRBV6-5 with TRBJ2-7; maybe TRBD1 (6 bases). This CDR3 is 13 amino acids long. Germline V gene sequence: CDR1 MNHEY, CDR2 SVGAGI. The V end was cut by 4 bases, the J end by 2 bases, with 9 bases between. Here the CDR3 reads CASSLQGPYEQYF. Here the CDR3 DNA reads TGTGCCAGCAGTTTACAGGGCCCCTACGAGCAGTACTTC.

With respect to this clonotype: A much larger clone differs by one base, so this may be a read error. This chain joins TRBV7-6 and TRBJ2-1; 7 nucleotides line up with TRBD2. Germline loops: CDR1 SGHVS, CDR2 FNYEAQ. The CDR3 has 16 amino acids. The CDR3 sequence is CASSPLSSGPYNELFF. DNA of the CDR3: TGTGCCAGCAGCCCCCTTTCTAGCGGCCCATACAATGAGCTGTTCTTC.

This clonotype appeared a few times. This chain uses TRBV27 with TRBJ2-3; TRBD2 matches at 10 bases. CDR3 length: 15 amino acids. Germline V gives CDR1 MNHEY, CDR2 SMNVEV (reference sequence). After removal of 2 bases from V and 4 bases from J, the junction contained 3 bases not matched to a gene. The CDR3 protein is CASSLKGLAPDTQYF. The CDR3 DNA follows: TGTGCCAGCAGTTTAAAGGGACTAGCGCCAGATACGCAGTATTTT.